This entry features one TCR beta chain sequence. Its antigen is as yet unknown. The treatment is: oral pan-JAK inhibitor, 5-10 mg twice daily. Germline values: CDR1 GTSNPN, CDR2 SVGIG (reference sequence). The CDR3 sequence is 13 residues long. V lost 8 bases and J lost 0; bases outside the gene matches: 5. The sample is drawn from a study of CD8+ T cells in alopecia areata. Study outcomes and limitations: Scalp sample sequencing also detects resident alphabeta T cells of normal skin.

Extraction of RNA preceded its reverse transcription into cDNA, which served as the sequencing template. TCRdb keeps only in-frame clones here, not all; method: immunoSEQ multiplex PCR. The profile shows approximately 200,000 clones, 43% of them singletons. This specimen consisted of CD4+ T cells sorted from blood, obtained around week 36, from a patient treated with tofacitinib. This receptor was obtained from a human donor with alopecia areata. The rearrangement joins TRBV30 to TRBJ2-3; 7 bases agree with TRBD1. CDR3 DNA: TGTGCCCGTGACAGGGCAAGCACAGATACGCAGTATTTT. Protein product: CARDRASTDTQYF.